Included here is one T cell receptor beta chain sequence, with context. This sample is drawn from a study of T cell repertoires in cytomegalovirus infection. The CDR3 is made up of 14 amino acids. The V gene end was trimmed by 1 base and the J gene end by 6 bases; junction bases not matched to a gene: 3. CDR1 LGHNA and CDR2 YSLEER come from the germline V gene. MiXCR was run by TCRdb on the reads, yielding one entry per CDR3 protein. The sample contains around 170,000 distinct CDR3 sequences, roughly 15% of which appear only once. Material for sequencing was CD8+ T cells from PBMCs. The receptor's source is a human donor in good health (CMV status not recorded). Some clones in this sample may be carry-over from other donors' samples. The V call is TRBV4-3, the J call TRBJ2-1; TRBD2 matches at 7 bases. CDR3 amino acids: CASSQGDYRNEQFF. CDR3 in DNA: TGCGCCAGCAGCCAAGGGGACTACCGCAATGAGCAGTTCTTC.